Shown below are 23 T cell receptor beta chains from a single sample sequenced in a study of control samples from healthy donors and cancer patients. Assay: immunoSEQ multiplex PCR; the TCRdb copy retains only in-frame clones and omits some. The sample holds approximately 45,000 clones, approximately 89% seen once. Sequencing used PBMCs. Receptors originate from a woman aged 40-49 years with head and neck cancer.

This clone has just one count. The chain joins TRBV19 to TRBJ2-1, with TRBD1 identical over 10 bases. The ends lost 5 bases at V and 4 bases at J; junction bases unmatched: 2. Per germline, CDR1 LNHDA and CDR2 SQIVND (reference sequence). The CDR3 is 14 residues long. CDR3 amino acids: CASSLDRGYNEQFF. For the CDR3, the DNA is TGTGCCAGTAGTTTGGACAGGGGGTACAATGAGCAGTTCTTC.

The chain couples TRBV12-3 or TRBV12-4 to TRBJ1-1; D possibly corresponds to TRBD1 (5 bases). V lost 6 bases to trimming and J lost 9 bases, with 11 bases between them. The CDR3 is 11 amino acids. CDR3 sequence: CASSQVGQAFF. The CDR3 DNA sequence: TGTGCCAGCAGCCAAGTGGGGCAAGCTTTCTTT.

The gene calls are TRBV6-4 and TRBJ1-1; 9 nucleotides line up with TRBD1. Germline V gives CDR1 MRHNA, CDR2 SNTAGT. There are 14 residues in the CDR3. V shed 4 bases, J shed 4 bases, and the junction held 4 bases outside the gene matches. CDR3 DNA: TGTGCCAGCAGTGCGACAGGGGGGACCACTGAAGCTTTCTTT. It codes for CASSATGGTTEAFF.

The rearrangement links TRBV6-1 to TRBJ1-2; D not resolved. Trimming left V 3 bases short and J 4 bases short, with 18 bases between. The germline V gene has CDR1 MNHNS and CDR2 SASEGT. This CDR3 contains 16 residues. This chain's CDR3 is CASSEIGSQAVYGYTF. CDR3 coding DNA: TGTGCCAGCAGTGAGATCGGGAGCCAAGCGGTCTATGGCTACACCTTC.

The genes are TRBV6-1 and TRBJ1-6; D might be TRBD1 (5 bases). Germline V gene data show CDR1 as MNHNS and CDR2 as SASEGT. V gave up 3 bases and J gave up 10 bases, with 19 bases separating them. The length of the CDR3 is 16 residues. The CDR3 here is CASSDRKGSRESPLHF. CDR3 bases: TGTGCCAGCAGTGACCGAAAGGGGAGTAGGGAATCACCCCTCCACTTT.

The CDR3 bases are TGTGCCTGGAATCCGGGACAGAACTATGGCTACACCTTC. It codes for CAWNPGQNYGYTF. The rearrangement uses TRBV30 and TRBJ1-2; 7 nucleotides agree with TRBD1. CDR1 is GTSNPN and CDR2 is SVGIG in the germline V gene (reference sequence). With 4 bases clipped from V and 2 bases from J, the junction kept 4 bases outside the gene matches. The CDR3 sequence is 13 residues long.

The genes are TRBV19 and TRBJ1-1; no clear D. The CDR3 sequence is 13 residues long. CDR1 LNHDA and CDR2 SQIVND come from the germline V gene (reference sequence). The V end was cut by 7 bases, the J end by 1 base, with 10 bases between. This CDR3 reads CASKKEANTEAFF. The DNA of the CDR3 is TGTGCCAGTAAAAAGGAGGCGAACACTGAAGCTTTCTTT.

The chain employs TRBV1 and TRBJ1-1; no check of the table's D call, TRBD1, against the DNA was made. TRBV1 is an annotated pseudogene. There are 17 residues in the CDR3. The CDR3 DNA reads TGCACCAGCAGCCAAGAGTCGCCAGGGGGCGGGAACACTGAAGCTTTCTTT. Protein sequence: CTSSQESPGGGNTEAFF.

The CDR3 loop is CASSAPGVTKNIQYF. CDR3 DNA: TGTGCCAGCAGTGCTCCAGGGGTGACCAAAAACATTCAGTACTTC. The chain combines TRBV28 with TRBJ2-4; D may be TRBD1 (6 bases). This CDR3 is 15 amino acids long. From germline, CDR1 is MDHEN and CDR2 SYDVKM. Trimming stripped 5 bases from V and 2 bases from J, with 13 bases between.

The rearrangement uses TRBV5-4 and TRBJ1-2; no definite D call. Trimming left V 4 bases short and J 4 bases short, with 17 bases between. The CDR3 extends over 15 amino acids. Germline CDR1 and CDR2: SGHNT and YYREEE (reference sequence). CDR3 loop: CASSQTYDARYGYTF. The DNA for the CDR3 is TGTGCCAGCAGCCAAACCTACGACGCGCGCTATGGCTACACCTTC.

The sample holds one count of this clone. The gene calls are TRBV7-8 and TRBJ2-1, with D possibly called TRBD1 or TRBD2 (5 bases each). The length of the CDR3 is 18 residues. V was pared by 0 bases and J by 0 bases, with 15 bases between. The germline gives CDR1 SGHVS, CDR2 FQNEAQ. The CDR3 DNA reads TGTGCCAGCAGCTTAGCGTTTGGGACGCATAGCTCCTACAATGAGCAGTTCTTC. Protein: CASSLAFGTHSSYNEQFF. The full variable domain, in which reference TRBV7-8 and TRBJ2-1 provide the parts outside the CDR3, is GAGVSQSPRYKVAKRGQDVALRCDPISGHVSLFWYQQALGQGPEFLTYFQNEAQLDKSGLPSDRFFAERPEGSVSTLKIQRTQQEDSAVYLCASSLAFGTHSSYNEQFFGPGTRLTVL.

This chain links TRBV30 with TRBJ2-7, with a possible D match to TRBD2 (6 bases). V lost 0 bases to trimming and J lost 6 bases, with 15 bases between them. This CDR3 has 14 residues. Germline CDR1 is GTSNPN and CDR2 is SVGIG (reference sequence). This CDR3 is CAWSVRRLGREQYF. The DNA of the CDR3 is TGTGCCTGGAGTGTAAGGCGACTAGGACGCGAGCAGTACTTC.

This chain uses TRBV5-8 with TRBJ2-7; TRBD1 agrees at 7 bases. V trimming: 5 bases; J trimming: 1 base; junction bases outside the gene matches: 6. The CDR3 sequence is 14 residues long. Germline V lookup: CDR1 SGHTS, CDR2 YDEGEE. The DNA of the CDR3 is TGTGCCAGCAGGGAAAAACAGGGGTCCTACGAGCAGTACTTC. Its protein product is CASREKQGSYEQYF.

The chain is built from TRBV11-1 and TRBJ2-1; no definite D call. The CDR3 is made up of 15 amino acids. V was trimmed by 2 bases and J by 8 bases, leaving 16 bases between them. Germline CDR1 SGHAT, CDR2 FQDESV (reference sequence). CDR3 nucleotide sequence: TGTGCCAGCAGCTTACGAGGTAACCCCAATCATGAGCAGTTCTTC. It translates to CASSLRGNPNHEQFF.

As to this clone: At the DNA level, this CDR3 is encoded by other sequences in the same sample as well. This chain joins TRBV30 and TRBJ2-7; the match to TRBD1 covers 8 bases. This CDR3 has 15 amino acids. V dropped 2 bases and J dropped 1; count of bases not matched to a gene: 7. Per germline, CDR1 GTSNPN and CDR2 SVGIG (reference sequence). Written as DNA, the CDR3 is TGTGCCTGGAGTAGGACAGGGTCGCGATCCTACGAGCAGTACTTC. The encoded protein is CAWSRTGSRSYEQYF.

This rearrangement joins TRBV7-9 to TRBJ1-1; 8 bases are a match to TRBD1. From germline, CDR1 is SEHNR and CDR2 FQNEAQ (reference sequence). Trimming cost V 4 bases and J 0 bases; bases outside gene matches: 1. There are 14 residues in the CDR3. This chain's CDR3 is CASSSDRVNTEAFF. DNA for the CDR3: TGTGCCAGCAGCTCGGACAGGGTGAACACTGAAGCTTTCTTT.

The J gene is TRBJ2-7, the V gene TRBV12-5, with D tentatively TRBD2 (5 bases). V shed 0 bases and J shed 5 bases, with 14 bases lying between them. The CDR3 runs 15 residues. Germline V lookup: CDR1 LGHNT, CDR2 FRNRAP. As DNA, the CDR3 is TGTGCTAGTGGTTTGGTACAAGGAGGTCCTAACGAGCAGTACTTC. Its translation is CASGLVQGGPNEQYF.

The CDR3 nucleotides read TGTGCCATCAAGGGGGGGGAGCGGAATGAGCAGTTCTTC. Its translation: CAIKGGERNEQFF. The chain recombines TRBV10-3 with TRBJ2-1, with D possibly being TRBD2 (7 bases). CDR1 ENHRY and CDR2 SYGVKD come from the germline V gene. This CDR3 is 13 amino acids long. The V end lost 7 bases, the J end lost 7 bases, and 14 bases lay between the germline ends.

The rearrangement uses TRBV28 and TRBJ1-2, with D perhaps TRBD1 (6 bases). V was trimmed by 4 bases and J by 7 bases, leaving 10 bases between them. The CDR3 sequence is 12 residues long. Germline values: CDR1 MDHEN, CDR2 SYDVKM. CDR3 residues: CASSYKGGGYTF. The DNA of the CDR3 is TGTGCCAGCAGTTACAAAGGGGGTGGCTACACCTTC.

This chain connects TRBV3-1 (or the pseudogene TRBV3-2) to TRBJ1-1, with D tentatively TRBD1 (5 bases). V gave up 3 bases and J gave up 3 bases, with 23 bases separating them. CDR3 length equals 18 residues. The germline V gene has CDR1 LGHDT and CDR2 YNNKEL (reference sequence). CDR3 DNA sequence: TGTGCCAGCAGCCAGTCTTTTGGGAGGGGTAAAAGGGACACTGAAGCTTTCTTT. As protein: CASSQSFGRGKRDTEAFF.

J is TRBJ1-1 and V is TRBV6-5; D remains ambiguous. V dropped 10 bases and J dropped 1 base, with 16 bases sitting between them. Germline-derived CDR1 and CDR2 are MNHEY and SVGAGI. The CDR3 sequence is 14 residues long. This CDR3 is CATRPPGRNTEAFF. Written as DNA, the CDR3 is TGTGCCACCCGTCCCCCCGGTAGGAACACTGAAGCTTTCTTT.

In this sample, this clone is medium-sized. The J gene is TRBJ1-3, the V gene TRBV3-1 (or the pseudogene TRBV3-2), with 7 positions matching TRBD1. V gave up 4 bases and J gave up 4 bases; unmatched junction bases: 7. The V gene's germline CDR1 is LGHDT and CDR2 YNNKEL (reference sequence). This CDR3 contains 15 residues. CDR3 sequence: CASSLLSGGGNTIYF. The CDR3 bases are TGTGCCAGCAGCCTTTTATCAGGGGGAGGAAACACCATATATTTT.

This chain uses TRBV10-2 with TRBJ2-7; 15 bases are a match to TRBD2. CDR3 length equals 16 residues. Germline lookup yields CDR1 WSHSY and CDR2 SAAADI. Unmatched junction bases numbered 5, after V lost 3 bases and J lost 5 bases. Here the CDR3 DNA reads TGCGCCAGCAGTGAAGGACTAGCGGGAGGGCCCGACGAGCAGTACTTC. Encoded protein: CASSEGLAGGPDEQYF.